This T cell receptor beta chain stems from a study of Ad26.COV2.S vaccination and SARS-CoV-2 variants. Treatment of the sample: around 19 received Ad26.COV2.S at low or high dose, single or two shots; several received placebo; per-sample allocation not given. Sample collection was performed on day 63 after the first vaccine or placebo injection. Looked up from germline, CDR1 is SGHTA and CDR2 is FQGNSA. CDR3 size: 14 residues. J was trimmed by 9 bases and V by 3 bases; bases with no gene match: 7. Method: immunoSEQ multiplex PCR; TCRdb's copy keeps in-frame clones and lacks some. This sample yields about 350,000 clones, of which about 88% are seen a single time; 6.4% belongs to the top ten. A few counts support this clone.

This material consisted of peripheral blood, taken in a trial of Ad26.COV2.S vaccine versus placebo. This clonotype originated in a person aged 18 to 59 who received the Ad26.COV2.S COVID-19 vaccine or a placebo. The chain has TRBV7-2 and TRBJ2-1, with 8 bases aligning to TRBD2. The CDR3 loop reads CASSFLSSGFEQFF. For the CDR3, the DNA is TGTGCCAGCAGCTTTTTATCTAGCGGGTTTGAGCAGTTCTTC.